Below, 11 T cell receptor beta chains from the same sample are listed, as sequenced in a study of regulatory T cells in long-lasting Graves disease. Time point reported: persistent/refractory GD, antithyroid drugs over 5 years with positive TRAb. PBMC RNA served as the TCR library source. iRepertoire HTBI primers and Arm-PCR of CDR3 regions built TCR beta libraries. One entry per CDR3 protein, called by TCRdb with MiXCR from the multiplex PCR reads. This table has some 440,000 distinct CDR3 sequences, roughly 20% appearing once. The source was peripheral blood mononuclear cells (PBMCs), collected when the disease was refractory, from a patient treated with antithyroid drugs. The source is a female donor with Graves disease.

In its sample, this clonotype was seen many times. The gene calls are TRBV27 and TRBJ1-1, with D maybe TRBD1 (6 bases). The germline V gene encodes CDR1 MNHEY and CDR2 SMNVEV (reference sequence). The CDR3 has 12 residues. The V and J ends lost 4 bases and 9 bases respectively, with 12 bases between them. For the CDR3, the DNA is TGTGCCAGCAGTTCACCGGACAGAAAAGCTTTCTTT. This translates into CASSSPDRKAFF.

Only a few counts were recorded for this clonotype. This chain links TRBV27 with TRBJ2-7; 11 nucleotides match TRBD1. Germline trimming cut 9 bases from V and 7 bases from J; bases unmatched to any gene: 5. This CDR3 contains 12 residues. Germline CDR1 MNHEY, CDR2 SMNVEV (reference sequence). The CDR3 DNA follows: TGTGCCAGTTCCGGGACAGGGGGTGAGCAGTACTTC. Amino acid sequence: CASSGTGGEQYF.

This clonotype was observed many times. The chain joins TRBV2 to TRBJ1-1, with D possibly TRBD1 on 6 matching bases. This CDR3 region has 11 residues. From germline, CDR1 is SNHLY and CDR2 FYNNEI. V lost 11 bases, J lost 0 bases, and 7 bases lay in between. The CDR3, as DNA: TGTGCCGGGGGCATGAACACTGAAGCTTTCTTT. The encoded protein is CAGGMNTEAFF.

The V and J genes are TRBV6-1 and TRBJ2-7; 7 positions match TRBD1. Looked up from germline, CDR1 is MNHNS and CDR2 is SASEGT. The CDR3 loop spans 15 amino acids. The J segment lost 1 base and the V segment lost 5 bases, leaving 8 bases of the junction unmatched. DNA of the CDR3: TGTGCCAGCAGTACGACAGGGATGCGGTCCTACGAGCAGTACTTC. Translating gives CASSTTGMRSYEQYF.

In its sample, this clonotype was seen many times. The chain employs TRBV5-1 and TRBJ1-2; D call uncertain. Per germline, CDR1 SGHRS and CDR2 YFSETQ. Between the trimmed V and J ends, which lost 6 bases and 4 bases, there was a span of 19 bases. This CDR3 has 15 amino acids. CDR3 sequence (DNA): TGCGCCAGCACCCCCTCGGTGGGAAGTACCTATGGCTACACCTTC. This encodes CASTPSVGSTYGYTF.

This clonotype was found many times. This chain connects TRBV11-2 to TRBJ2-5, with 13 bases aligning to TRBD2. CDR3 length: 16 amino acids. Germline assignment: CDR1 SGHAT and CDR2 FQNNGV. The J segment lost 9 bases and the V segment lost 4 bases, leaving 11 bases of the junction unmatched. The CDR3 loop reads CASSSVGTSGDEAQYF. The CDR3 DNA reads TGTGCCAGCAGCTCCGTGGGGACTAGCGGGGATGAGGCCCAGTACTTC.

This clonotype was detected many times. The V and J genes are TRBV7-3 and TRBJ2-7; the match to TRBD1 covers 7 bases. The V gene end was trimmed by 5 bases and the J gene end by 2 bases; junction bases not matched to a gene: 12. This CDR3 region has 16 residues. Germline V gene lookup returns CDR1 SGHTA and CDR2 FQGTGA. The CDR3 nucleotides read TGTGCCAGCAGCCCCCTCCGACAGGGCCAGACCTACGAGCAGTACTTC. Protein: CASSPLRQGQTYEQYF.

J is TRBJ2-5 and V is TRBV6-1; TRBD1 matches at 8 bases. The CDR3 has 15 residues. The junction had 5 bases not matched to a gene; V was cut back by 4 bases and J by 1 base. CDR1 is MNHNS and CDR2 is SASEGT in the germline V gene. Here the CDR3 reads CASSADRGVQETQYF. The CDR3 DNA reads as TGTGCCAGCAGTGCCGACAGGGGAGTCCAAGAGACCCAGTACTTC.

The count of this clonotype is one. At one end the junction does not follow the germline gene, possibly because of a read error. This chain links TRBV3-1 with TRBJ2-7, with D unresolved. CDR3 length: 14 amino acids. The germline CDR1 and CDR2 sequences are LGHDT and YNNKEL (reference sequence). The CDR3 is CVSSQDGGSYEQYF. The CDR3 DNA sequence: TGTGTCAGCAGCCAAGATGGCGGCTCCTACGAGCAGTACTTC.

This chain joins TRBV27 and TRBJ1-1; 7 nucleotides line up with TRBD1. Germline CDR1 is MNHEY and CDR2 is SMNVEV (reference sequence). The trim removed 4 bases at V and 1 base at J, leaving 6 bases unmatched. This CDR3 spans 15 amino acids. CDR3 sequence reads: CASSYSDRPNTEAFF. CDR3 coding DNA: TGTGCCAGCAGTTACTCGGACAGGCCGAACACTGAAGCTTTCTTT.

This clonotype was observed a few times. This chain uses TRBV6-1 with TRBJ1-1, with TRBD1 identical over 7 bases. The J segment lost 1 base and the V segment lost 6 bases, leaving 8 bases of the junction unmatched. Germline CDR1 and CDR2: MNHNS and SASEGT. The CDR3 spans 15 residues. The CDR3 sequence: CASSGQGTANTEAFF. CDR3 DNA sequence: TGTGCCAGCAGCGGCCAAGGGACAGCGAACACTGAAGCTTTCTTT.